The 11 T cell receptor beta chains below were found in one sample sequenced in a study of human T cells and chemical hapten exposure. TCRdb analysed the RACE reads with MiXCR anew, one entry per CDR3 protein. The sample carries 75,000 to 100,000 distinct CDR3 sequences, approximately 9.7% recorded once. Time point in this sample: healthy volunteer bleed at 2 weeks. Unfractionated whole blood served as the source for total RNA extraction. Specimen: whole blood. These receptor sequences come from a female donor in good health. Some clones in this sample may be carry-over from other donors' samples.

This sequence joins TRBV29-1 and TRBJ1-2; TRBD1 agrees at 8 bases. The CDR3 has 14 residues. The germline gives CDR1 SQVTM, CDR2 ANQGSEA. Trimming took 5 bases from V and 5 from J; bases not matched to a gene: 10. The chain's CDR3 is CSVRSLDRGYGYTF. The CDR3 bases are TGCAGCGTTAGATCCCTAGACAGGGGTTATGGCTACACCTTC. Supplemented by reference TRBV29-1 and TRBJ1-2, the full variable domain reads SAVISQKPSRDICQRGTSLTIQCQVDSQVTMMFWYRQQPGQSLTLIATANQGSEATYESGFVIDKFPISRPNLTFSTLTVSNMSPEDSSIYLCSVRSLDRGYGYTFGSGTRLTVV.

This clonotype was counted at least ten times. The chain is built from TRBV29-1 and TRBJ1-4; tentative D call: TRBD1 (5 bases). V lost 3 bases to trimming and J lost 5 bases, with 10 bases between them. Per germline, CDR1 SQVTM and CDR2 ANQGSEA. The CDR3 spans 13 residues. The CDR3 DNA follows: TGCAGCGTTGAGCAGGGAAGGAATGAAAAACTGTTTTTT. Its translation: CSVEQGRNEKLFF.

Ten or more counts support this clonotype. V is TRBV15 and J is TRBJ2-6; 7 bases are shared with TRBD1. Trimming at V came to 3 bases and at J to 0 bases, leaving 5 bases not matched to a gene. Germline CDR1 and CDR2: LNHNV and YYDKDF (reference sequence). The CDR3 runs to 17 residues. CDR3 DNA sequence: TGTGCCACCAGCAGCCGGGACAGTAACTCTGGGGCCAACGTCCTGACTTTC. Translation: CATSSRDSNSGANVLTF.

V gene TRBV28 combines with J gene TRBJ1-1; D is uncertain. Trimming removed 3 bases at V and 0 bases at J, with 11 bases between. The CDR3 is made up of 15 amino acids. Germline V gene lookup returns CDR1 MDHEN and CDR2 SYDVKM. The CDR3 coding sequence is TGTGCCAGCAGTTTTGGAAGGACGGTGAACACTGAAGCTTTCTTT. Translation gives CASSFGRTVNTEAFF. The full variable domain, in which reference TRBV28 and TRBJ1-1 provide the parts outside the CDR3, is DVKVTQSSRYLVKRTGEKVFLECVQDMDHENMFWYRQDPGLGLRLIYFSYDVKMKEKGDIPEGYSVSREKKERFSLILESASTNQTSMYLCASSFGRTVNTEAFFGQGTRLTVV.

Many counts were recorded for this clonotype. This sequence joins TRBV29-1 and TRBJ2-1; D might be TRBD2 (5 bases). Trimming pared 3 bases from V and 3 bases from J, leaving 6 bases between. The germline CDR1 and CDR2 sequences are SQVTM and ANQGSEA. The CDR3 spans 12 residues. CDR3 in DNA: TGCAGCGTTGAGAGCGGCTACAATGAGCAGTTCTTC. Translation gives CSVESGYNEQFF.

This clonotype has a handful of counts. This chain uses TRBV20-1 with TRBJ1-3; no firm D call. The length of the CDR3 is 12 residues. Germline assignment: CDR1 DFQATT and CDR2 SNEGSKA (reference sequence). Deletions cut 3 bases from V and 3 bases from J, with 6 bases between. The CDR3 DNA sequence: TGCAGTGCTAGGGGCGTTGGAAACACCATATATTTT. Its protein is CSARGVGNTIYF.

This clonotype showed up just a few times. The rearrangement uses TRBV7-8 and TRBJ2-1; 8 bases agree with TRBD2. The germline CDR1 and CDR2 sequences are SGHVS and FQNEAQ. The CDR3 totals 15 residues. V was pared by 8 bases and J by 5 bases, with 11 bases of the junction left unmatched. The CDR3 region is CASFESGRTDNEQFF. The CDR3 DNA is TGTGCCAGCTTTGAAAGCGGGAGAACCGACAATGAGCAGTTCTTC. The variable domain in full, with the rest retrieved from reference TRBV7-8 and TRBJ2-1, is GAGVSQSPRYKVAKRGQDVALRCDPISGHVSLFWYQQALGQGPEFLTYFQNEAQLDKSGLPSDRFFAERPEGSVSTLKIQRTQQEDSAVYLCASFESGRTDNEQFFGPGTRLTVL.

This clonotype was seen many times. This sequence joins TRBV11-1 and TRBJ2-2; TRBD1 aligns across 7 bases. Germline lookup yields CDR1 SGHAT and CDR2 FQDESV (reference sequence). V was clipped by 1 base and J by 5 bases; unmatched bases: 7. The CDR3 is 16 amino acids. The CDR3 is CASSLGGFRGTGELFF. Written as DNA, the CDR3 is TGTGCCAGCAGCTTAGGAGGGTTCAGGGGGACCGGGGAGCTGTTTTTT.

This clonotype was seen at least ten times. This chain connects TRBV6-1 to TRBJ2-3; TRBD2 matches 12 bases. From germline, CDR1 is MNHNS and CDR2 SASEGT. The CDR3 sequence is 18 residues long. Trimming removed 2 bases from V and 1 base from J; junction bases left unmatched: 7. The CDR3 loop is CASSERLAGELGTDTQYF. In DNA, the CDR3 is TGTGCCAGCAGTGAACGACTAGCGGGAGAGTTAGGCACAGATACGCAGTATTTT.

This clonotype showed up just a few times. This chain links TRBV20-1 with TRBJ1-2; D uncertain. V lost 5 bases, J lost 3 bases, and 13 bases lay in between. The germline V gene has CDR1 DFQATT and CDR2 SNEGSKA (reference sequence). The CDR3 runs to 13 residues. This CDR3 is CSAFRPYYYGYTF. CDR3 in DNA: TGCAGTGCTTTTCGGCCTTACTACTATGGCTACACCTTC.

The CDR3: CASSPRTASTDTQYF. DNA of the CDR3: TGTGCCAGCAGCCCGAGGACAGCTAGCACAGATACGCAGTATTTT. The V and J genes are TRBV7-9 and TRBJ2-3; D possibly corresponds to TRBD1 (6 bases). The germline V gene encodes CDR1 SEHNR and CDR2 FQNEAQ (reference sequence). The germline V and J ends were trimmed by 5 bases and 0 bases, with 12 bases remaining between them. The CDR3 has 15 amino acids.